The clone carrying this T cell receptor beta chain is a singleton in its sample. The antigen is undetermined. The junction does not match germline at one end; this may be a read error. The data belong to a study of graft-versus-host responses after intestinal transplantation. In the study overall: Every one of the recipients received anti-thymocyte globulin induction and afterwards took tacrolimus and steroids for three to four years.

TCRdb's table, derived via immunoSEQ multiplex PCR, lists solely in-frame clones and lacks some. Of approximately 110,000 clones listed, just over 90% were seen once; the top ten hold under 0.3%. Germline-derived CDR1 and CDR2 are SGHNT and YYREEE (reference sequence). The CDR3 contains 15 residues. The sample was unstimulated CD4+ T cells sorted from spleen or lymph node cells, taken before transplant. The clonotype originates from a human donor who was the organ donor for an intestinal transplant. The J gene is TRBJ1-4, the V gene TRBV5-4, with TRBD1 as a possible D gene (5 bases). CDR3 in amino acids: CASSLGGGESKNLFF. CDR3 DNA: TGTGCCAGCAGCTTGGGCGGGGGGGAATCGAAAAATCTGTTTTTT.